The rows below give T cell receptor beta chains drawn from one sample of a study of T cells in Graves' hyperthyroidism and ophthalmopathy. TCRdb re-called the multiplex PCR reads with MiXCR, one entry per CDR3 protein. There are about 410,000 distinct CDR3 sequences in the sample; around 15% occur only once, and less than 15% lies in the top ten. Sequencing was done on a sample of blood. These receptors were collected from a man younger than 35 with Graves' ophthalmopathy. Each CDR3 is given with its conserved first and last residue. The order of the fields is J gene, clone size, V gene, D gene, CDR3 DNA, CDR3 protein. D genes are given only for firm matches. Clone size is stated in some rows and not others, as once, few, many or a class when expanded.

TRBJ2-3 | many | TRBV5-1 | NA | TGCGCCAGCAGCACCGCTAGCACAGATACGCAGTATTTT | CASSTASTDTQYF
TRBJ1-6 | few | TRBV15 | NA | TGTGCCACCAGCAGAGATCGGGGACAAAATTCACCCCTCCACTTT | CATSRDRGQNSPLHF
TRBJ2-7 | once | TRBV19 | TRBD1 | TGTGCCAGTAGCAGCGACAGGGTGGGCGCCTACGAGCAGTACTTC | CASSSDRVGAYEQYF
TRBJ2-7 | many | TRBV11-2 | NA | TGTGCCAGCAGCTTCACCCAGGGGGGGCTCGAGCAGTACTTC | CASSFTQGGLEQYF
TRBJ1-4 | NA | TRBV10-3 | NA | TGTGCCATCAGTACAGGGCCTAATGAAAAACTGTTTTTT | CAISTGPNEKLFF
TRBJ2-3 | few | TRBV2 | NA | TGTGCCAGCAGTGTGGGTGTTCCAGATACGCAGTATTTT | CASSVGVPDTQYF
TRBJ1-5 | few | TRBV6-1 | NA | TGTGCCAGCAGTCCCCGGGAGAATCAGCCCCAGCATTTT | CASSPRENQPQHF
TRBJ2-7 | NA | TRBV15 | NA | TGTGCCACCAGCAGAGATTCCCCCAGTGAGCAGTACTTC | CATSRDSPSEQYF
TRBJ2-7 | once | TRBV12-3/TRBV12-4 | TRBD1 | TGTGCCAGCAGGAACCGGACAGGGGGTGACGAGCAGTACTTC | CASRNRTGGDEQYF
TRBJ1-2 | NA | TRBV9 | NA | TGTGCCAGCAGCGTTACCCGGGGCGGAATTCTCTATGGCTACACCTTC | CASSVTRGGILYGYTF
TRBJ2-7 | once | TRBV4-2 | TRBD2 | TGTGCCAGCAGCCAAGTCGTGGCGGGGGGCGGCTACGAGCAGTACTTC | CASSQVVAGGGYEQYF
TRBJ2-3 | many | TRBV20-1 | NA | TGCAGTGCAGCCCGACAGGTTGGCACAGATACGCAGTATTTT | CSAARQVGTDTQYF
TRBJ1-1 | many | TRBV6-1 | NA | TGTGCCACCTCAGGAGTCGGGGGCACTGAAGCTTTCTTT | CATSGVGGTEAFF
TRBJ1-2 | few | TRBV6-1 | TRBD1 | TGTGCCAGCAATCCGGGACAGGGGGTAAGCGGCTACACCTTC | CASNPGQGVSGYTF
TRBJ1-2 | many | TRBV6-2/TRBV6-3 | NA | TGTGCCAGCAGTTACTCGCGGGCGTATGGCTACACCTTC | CASSYSRAYGYTF
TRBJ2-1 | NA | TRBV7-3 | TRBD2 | TGTGCCAGCAGCTTAGCGGGAGGGGGGAGCAATGAGCAGTTCTTC | CASSLAGGGSNEQFF
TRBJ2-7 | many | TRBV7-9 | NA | TGTGCCAGCAGCTTAACCGAGCAGTACTTC | CASSLTEQYF
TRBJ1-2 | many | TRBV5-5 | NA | TGTGCCAGCAGCGCGACCCCCGAAACCCGGCACTATGGCTACACCTTC | CASSATPETRHYGYTF
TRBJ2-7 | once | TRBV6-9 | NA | TGTGCCAGCAGTTACTTCCAGGGAGCCTACGAGCAGTACTTC | CASSYFQGAYEQYF
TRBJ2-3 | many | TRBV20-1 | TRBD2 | TGCAGTGCTAGTTCTAGCGGGGTAACAGATACGCAGTATTTT | CSASSSGVTDTQYF
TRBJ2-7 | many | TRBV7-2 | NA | TGTGCCAGCAGCTTACCTCGCCGAGAGCAGTACTTC | CASSLPRREQYF
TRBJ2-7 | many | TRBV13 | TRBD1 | TGTGCCAGCAGCCCCAGGGGGCTCTACGAGCAGTACTTC | CASSPRGLYEQYF
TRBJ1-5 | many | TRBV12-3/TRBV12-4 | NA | TGTGCCAGCAGTTTTGGGCAGGGTGGCAATCAGCCCCAGCATTTT | CASSFGQGGNQPQHF
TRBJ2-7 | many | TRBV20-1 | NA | TGCAGTGCGCGAATTTTGACAGATTACGAGCAGTACTTC | CSARILTDYEQYF
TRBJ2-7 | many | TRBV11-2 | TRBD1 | TGTGCCAGCAGATGGACAGGGGGGAACGAGCAGTACTTC | CASRWTGGNEQYF
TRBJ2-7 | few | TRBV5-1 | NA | TGCGCCAGCAGCTCCGATACTGCTAGCGAGCAGTACTTC | CASSSDTASEQYF
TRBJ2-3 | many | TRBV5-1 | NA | TGCGCCAGCAGCTTGGCCGACTCGTCGGAAGATACGCAGTATTTT | CASSLADSSEDTQYF
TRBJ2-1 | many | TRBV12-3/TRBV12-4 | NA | TGTGCCAGCAGTTTTCGGCCTTCCGGCAACAATGAGCAGTTCTTC | CASSFRPSGNNEQFF
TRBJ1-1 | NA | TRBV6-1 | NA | TGTGCCAGCGGACGCGGACGTGGTGAAGCTTTCTTT | CASGRGRGEAFF
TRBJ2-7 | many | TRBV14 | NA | TGTGCCAGCAGCCAGCAGTACGAGCAGTACTTC | CASSQQYEQYF
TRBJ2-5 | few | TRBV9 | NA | TGTGCCAGCAGCGTTCAGTACCAAGAGACCCAGTACTTC | CASSVQYQETQYF
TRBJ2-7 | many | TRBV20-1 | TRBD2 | TGCAGTGCTAGAGATGTCCTAGCGGGGGGGATCTACGAGCAGTACTTC | CSARDVLAGGIYEQYF
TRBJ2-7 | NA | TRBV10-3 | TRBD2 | TGTGCCATCAGTACCCTAGCGGGGGGAAACGAGCAGTACTTC | CAISTLAGGNEQYF
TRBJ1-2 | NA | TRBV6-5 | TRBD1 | TGTGCCAGCAGTTGGGAGAACAGGGGCGTCTATGGCTACACCTTC | CASSWENRGVYGYTF
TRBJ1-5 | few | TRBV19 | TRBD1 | TGTGCCAGTAGTATTGAAGACAGGGAGATTCAGCCCCAGCATTTT | CASSIEDREIQPQHF
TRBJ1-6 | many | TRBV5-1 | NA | TGCGCCAGCAGCTTGTGGGGGCCCCATAATTCACCCCTCCACTTT | CASSLWGPHNSPLHF
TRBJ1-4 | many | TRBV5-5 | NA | TGTGCCAGCAGCTCCGCGGCAAGGGCAACTAATGAAAAACTGTTTTTT | CASSSAARATNEKLFF
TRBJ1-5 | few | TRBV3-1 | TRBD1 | TGTGCCAGCAGCCAAGGGACAGGCAATCAGCCCCCGCATTTT | CASSQGTGNQPPHF
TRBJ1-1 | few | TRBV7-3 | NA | TGTGCCAGCAGCTTAAGTCAGGGGTGGAACACTGAAGCTTTCTTT | CASSLSQGWNTEAFF
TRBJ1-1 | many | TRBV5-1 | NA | TGCGCCAGCAGCTCCTATGGTGAAGCTTTCTTT | CASSSYGEAFF